These 17 T cell receptor beta chains were sequenced from one sample in a study of shared clonotypes between healthy human individuals (dated by TCRdb to about 2020). Library generation was performed with the immunoSEQ multiplex PCR assay. TCRdb carries this immuneACCESS record with in-frame sequences only. Its versions omit some clonotypes, under half of them owing to an unresolved V gene in the studies checked, with the rest unexplained. Counted in this sample were around 2.3 million clones; 90% to 96% of them appeared once. Around 0.13% of the sample belongs to the ten largest clones. Material for sequencing was naive CD4+ T cells sorted from blood. This sample's cell subset or site label indicates: CD45RA+ positively selected. Receptors were obtained from a man aged 18 to 35 in good health.

The chain combines TRBV11-2 with TRBJ2-2; 14 bases are a match to TRBD2. CDR1 is SGHAT and CDR2 is FQNNGV in the germline V gene. Trimming took 5 bases from V and 6 from J; bases not matched to a gene: 11. This CDR3 spans 18 amino acids. Here the CDR3 reads CASSNFGTSGSGPGELFF. CDR3 sequence (DNA): TGTGCCAGCAGCAACTTCGGGACTAGCGGGAGTGGGCCCGGGGAGCTGTTTTTT.

The chain recombines TRBV9 with TRBJ1-1; 10 bases are shared with TRBD1. Germline lookup yields CDR1 SGDLS and CDR2 YYNGEE. Germline trimming cut 3 bases from V and 3 bases from J; bases unmatched to any gene: 8. The CDR3 is made up of 16 amino acids. The CDR3 sequence: CASSARQGAGYTEAFF. In DNA form, the CDR3 reads TGTGCCAGCAGCGCACGACAGGGGGCTGGGTACACTGAAGCTTTCTTT.

The chain couples TRBV7-6 to TRBJ1-2, with TRBD1 matching 9 bases. Germline V lookup: CDR1 SGHVS, CDR2 FNYEAQ. Trimming cost V 5 bases and J 8 bases; bases outside gene matches: 12. This CDR3 contains 15 residues. The CDR3 protein is CASSDTPQGAWGYTF. The CDR3 DNA sequence: TGTGCCAGCAGCGATACCCCACAGGGGGCGTGGGGCTACACCTTC.

This chain connects TRBV6-6 to TRBJ2-7; 10 bases line up with TRBD2. Germline-derived CDR1 and CDR2 are MNHNY and SVGAGI (reference sequence). Trimming cost V 6 bases and J 5 bases; bases outside gene matches: 10. This CDR3 contains 15 residues. The CDR3 region has the DNA TGTGCCAGCAGCGATTCTAGCGGGGGAATGAACGAGCAGTACTTC. Amino acid sequence: CASSDSSGGMNEQYF.

The V gene is TRBV7-8, the J gene TRBJ2-7; the match to TRBD1 covers 7 bases. This CDR3 spans 13 amino acids. CDR1 and CDR2 from the germline V gene are SGHVS and FQNEAQ. The V and J ends lost 1 base and 7 bases, in that order; junction bases with no gene match: 4. CDR3 DNA: TGTGCCAGCAGCTTAGGACAGGGTATTGAGCAGTACTTC. Its protein product is CASSLGQGIEQYF. The whole variable domain, filled in from reference TRBV7-8 and TRBJ2-7, reads GAGVSQSPRYKVAKRGQDVALRCDPISGHVSLFWYQQALGQGPEFLTYFQNEAQLDKSGLPSDRFFAERPEGSVSTLKIQRTQQEDSAVYLCASSLGQGIEQYFGPGTRLTVT.

In this sample, this clone turned up a few times. The gene calls are TRBV30 and TRBJ1-5; D is unresolved. Trimming cost V 0 bases and J 3 bases, with 6 bases left between them. This CDR3 contains 13 residues. Germline-derived CDR1 and CDR2 are GTSNPN and SVGIG (reference sequence). CDR3 loop: CAWSVSNNQPQHF. The CDR3 coding sequence is TGTGCCTGGAGTGTTAGTAACAATCAGCCCCAGCATTTT. The full variable domain, completed using reference TRBV30 and TRBJ1-5, is SQTIHQWPATLVQPVGSPLSLECTVEGTSNPNLYWYRQAAGRGLQLLFYSVGIGQISSEVPQNLSASRPQDRQFILSSKKLLLSDSGFYLCAWSVSNNQPQHFGDGTRLSIL.

Concerning this clone itself: Other DNA sequences within the sample encode an identical CDR3. The chain combines TRBV2 with TRBJ1-2; D is unclear. The germline V gene encodes CDR1 SNHLY and CDR2 FYNNEI. CDR3 length: 12 residues. V lost 2 bases, J lost 5 bases, and 6 bases lay in between. In nucleotides, the CDR3 is TGTGCCAGCAGTGAATCGGGTTATGGCTACACCTTC. Translation: CASSESGYGYTF.

This chain joins TRBV6-5 and TRBJ1-3; tentative D call: TRBD1 (5 bases). The length of the CDR3 is 15 residues. V was trimmed by 8 bases and J by 0 bases, leaving 14 bases between them. Germline lookup yields CDR1 MNHEY and CDR2 SVGAGI. For the CDR3, the DNA is TGTGCCAGCGGAAACGGGGGTGACTCTGGAAACACCATATATTTT. Its translation: CASGNGGDSGNTIYF.

Notes on this clone: This sample includes further DNA sequences coding for the same CDR3. This chain links TRBV9 with TRBJ1-5; D is uncertain. V lost 4 bases, J lost 0 bases, and 5 bases lay in between. The CDR3 has 13 amino acids. Germline V lookup: CDR1 SGDLS, CDR2 YYNGEE. The CDR3 region has the DNA TGTGCCAGCAGCAGGGATAGCAATCAGCCCCAGCATTTT. It specifies CASSRDSNQPQHF.

In its sample, this clone was seen once. The chain combines TRBV5-6 with TRBJ1-3; a possible D gene is TRBD1 (5 bases). V was clipped by 0 bases and J by 4 bases, with 11 bases between them. The CDR3 extends over 15 amino acids. Germline V gene data show CDR1 as SGHDT and CDR2 as YYEEEE. The CDR3 here is CASSLGSGKGNTIYF. The CDR3 bases are TGTGCCAGCAGCTTGGGGTCAGGGAAAGGAAACACCATATATTTT.

The V call is TRBV10-3, the J call TRBJ2-1; 11 bases are a match to TRBD1. CDR3 length: 16 amino acids. Losses at the gene ends were 5 bases for V and 9 bases for J; bases not matched to a gene: 12. CDR1 ENHRY and CDR2 SYGVKD come from the germline V gene. CDR3 DNA sequence: TGTGCCATCAGTCCCGGGACAGGGGGAGGGCACAGTGAGCAGTTCTTC. It encodes CAISPGTGGGHSEQFF.

This chain joins TRBV30 and TRBJ2-3; a weak D match, TRBD1 (5 bases). The V and J ends lost 1 base and 0 bases respectively, with 8 bases between them. This CDR3 contains 14 residues. Germline V gene sequence: CDR1 GTSNPN, CDR2 SVGIG (reference sequence). CDR3 nucleotide sequence: TGTGCCTGGAGTGGACAGCTAAGCACAGATACGCAGTATTTT. Encoded protein: CAWSGQLSTDTQYF.

DNA of the CDR3: TGTGCCAGCAGACCCCTAGCGGTTCCAACCTACGAGCAGTACTTC. Translated: CASRPLAVPTYEQYF. The J gene is TRBJ2-7, the V gene TRBV7-2, with 7 bases matching TRBD2. The ends lost 6 bases at V and 2 bases at J; junction bases unmatched: 10. CDR1 is SGHTA and CDR2 is FQGNSA in the germline V gene. This CDR3 has 15 residues. Full variable domain (remainder filled in from reference TRBV7-2 and TRBJ2-7): GAGVSQSPSNKVTEKGKDVELRCDPISGHTALYWYRQSLGQGLEFLIYFQGNSAPDKSGLPSDRFSAERTGGSVSTLTIQRTQQEDSAVYLCASRPLAVPTYEQYFGPGTRLTVT.

The gene calls are TRBV5-4 and TRBJ2-4; TRBD1 aligns across 7 bases. The CDR3 length is 16 residues. J was trimmed by 2 bases and V by 1 base; bases with no gene match: 6. Germline CDR1 reads SGHNT; CDR2 reads YYREEE (reference sequence). DNA for the CDR3: TGTGCCAGCAGCTTGCTTAGACAGGGAACCAAAAACATTCAGTACTTC. It yields the protein CASSLLRQGTKNIQYF.

With regard to this clone: Other nucleotide sequences in the sample specify the same CDR3. V is TRBV2 and J is TRBJ1-1; tentatively, D is TRBD1 (5 bases). The length of the CDR3 is 13 residues. With 6 bases removed from V and 3 bases from J, the gap between germline ends came to 11 bases. From germline, CDR1 is SNHLY and CDR2 FYNNEI. Here the CDR3 reads CASRETAYTEAFF. Here the CDR3 DNA reads TGTGCCAGCAGGGAGACAGCGTACACTGAAGCTTTCTTT.

V gene TRBV25-1 combines with J gene TRBJ2-3; D gene ambiguous. CDR1 is MGHDK, CDR2 SYGVNS, per germline. This CDR3 region has 18 residues. V gave up 3 bases and J gave up 3 bases, with 22 bases separating them. The CDR3 loop reads CASSEGILSGKVTDTQYF. In nucleotides, the CDR3 is TGTGCCAGCAGTGAGGGGATTCTTTCGGGCAAGGTGACAGATACGCAGTATTTT.

V usage is TRBV6-5 and J usage is TRBJ2-5; no reliable D call. Deletions cut 6 bases from V and 4 bases from J, with 9 bases between. The CDR3 length is 12 residues. Germline V lookup: CDR1 MNHEY, CDR2 SVGAGI. This chain's CDR3 is CASRRSGETQYF. CDR3 nucleotides: TGTGCCAGCAGGAGGTCAGGAGAGACCCAGTACTTC.